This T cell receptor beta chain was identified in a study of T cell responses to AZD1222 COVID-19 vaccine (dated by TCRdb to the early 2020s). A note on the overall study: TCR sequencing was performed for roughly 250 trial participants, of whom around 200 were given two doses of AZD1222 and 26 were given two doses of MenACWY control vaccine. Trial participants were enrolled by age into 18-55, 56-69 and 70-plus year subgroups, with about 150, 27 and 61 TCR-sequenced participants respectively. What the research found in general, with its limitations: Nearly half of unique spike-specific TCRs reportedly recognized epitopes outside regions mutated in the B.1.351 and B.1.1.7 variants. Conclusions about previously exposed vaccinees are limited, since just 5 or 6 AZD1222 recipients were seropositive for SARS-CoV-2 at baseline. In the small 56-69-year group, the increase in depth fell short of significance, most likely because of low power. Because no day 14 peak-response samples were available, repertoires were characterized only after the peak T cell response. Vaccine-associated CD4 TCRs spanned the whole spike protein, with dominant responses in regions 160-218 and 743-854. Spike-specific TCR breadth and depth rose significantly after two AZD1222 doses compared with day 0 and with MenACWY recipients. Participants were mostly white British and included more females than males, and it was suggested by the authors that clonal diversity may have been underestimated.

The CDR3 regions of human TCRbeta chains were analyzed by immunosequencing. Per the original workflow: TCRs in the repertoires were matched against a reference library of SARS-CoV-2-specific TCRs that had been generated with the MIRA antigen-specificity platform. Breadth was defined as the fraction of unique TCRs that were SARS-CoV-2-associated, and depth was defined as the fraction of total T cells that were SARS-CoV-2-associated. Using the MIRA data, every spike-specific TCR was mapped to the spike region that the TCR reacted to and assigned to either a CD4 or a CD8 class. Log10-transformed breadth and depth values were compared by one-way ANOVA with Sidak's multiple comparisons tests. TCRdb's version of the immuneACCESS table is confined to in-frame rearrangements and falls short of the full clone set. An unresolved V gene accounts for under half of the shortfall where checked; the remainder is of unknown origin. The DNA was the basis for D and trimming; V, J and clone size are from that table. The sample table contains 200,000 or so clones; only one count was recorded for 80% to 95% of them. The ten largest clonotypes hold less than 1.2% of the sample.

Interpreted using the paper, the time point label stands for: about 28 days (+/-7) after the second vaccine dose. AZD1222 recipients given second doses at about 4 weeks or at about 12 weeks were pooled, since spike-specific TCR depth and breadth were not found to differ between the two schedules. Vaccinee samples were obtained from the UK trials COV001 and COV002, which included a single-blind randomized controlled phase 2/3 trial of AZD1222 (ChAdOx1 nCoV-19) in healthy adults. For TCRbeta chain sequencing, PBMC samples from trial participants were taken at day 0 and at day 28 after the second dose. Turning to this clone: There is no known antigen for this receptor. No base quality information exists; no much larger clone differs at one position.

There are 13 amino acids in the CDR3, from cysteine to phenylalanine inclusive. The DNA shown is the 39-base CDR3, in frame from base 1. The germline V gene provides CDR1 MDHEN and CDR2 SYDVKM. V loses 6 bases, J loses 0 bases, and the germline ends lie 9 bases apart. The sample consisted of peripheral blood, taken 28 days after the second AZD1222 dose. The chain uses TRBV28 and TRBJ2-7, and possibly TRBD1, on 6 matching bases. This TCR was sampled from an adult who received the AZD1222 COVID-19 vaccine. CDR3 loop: CASRKDSSYEQYF. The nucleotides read TGTGCCAGCAGGAAGGACAGCTCCTACGAGCAGTACTTC.